These T cell receptor beta chains were read from a single sample in a study of graft-versus-host responses after intestinal transplantation. These receptors are not linked to any known antigen. Profiled with immunoSEQ multiplex PCR; TCRdb holds only in-frame clones, not every one. The table lists about 93,000 clones, approximately 95% of them singletons. Sequencing used unstimulated CD8+ T cells sorted from spleen or lymph node cells, obtained before intestinal transplant. These receptors all come from a human donor who received an intestinal transplant. The CDR3 runs from the conserved cysteine through the conserved F or W. D genes are given only for firm matches. Where a row states a size, it is once, few, many or the class of an expanded clone; other rows omit it.

cdr3_nt cdr3_aa d_call j_call v_call clone_size
TGTGCCAGCAGTATTACATCCAGCTACGAGCAGTACTTC CASSITSSYEQYF - TRBJ2-7 TRBV6-1 few
TGCGCCAGCAGACCCGGACTAGCGGGAGGGCCGGAGACCCAGTACTTC CASRPGLAGGPETQYF TRBD2 TRBJ2-5 TRBV10-2 once
TGCGCCAGCAGCCCCGGACAGGGGAGGGATGAGCAGTTCTTC CASSPGQGRDEQFF TRBD1 TRBJ2-1 TRBV4-3 -
TGCGCCAGCAGCTTCGGTCCCCAGGGGGGAGACATTCAGTACTTC CASSFGPQGGDIQYF - TRBJ2-4 TRBV5-1 once
TGTGCCATCAGTGAGTTGGGGGGGCCGGATACGCAGTATTTT CAISELGGPDTQYF - TRBJ2-3 TRBV10-3 -
TGCGCCAGCAGCCAAGCGCCAACAGGGGGCTATAATTCACCCCTCCACTTT CASSQAPTGGYNSPLHF TRBD1 TRBJ1-6 TRBV4-1 once
TGTGCCAGTAGTATTCGACAGATCGCGTCGAACACTGAAGCTTTCTTT CASSIRQIASNTEAFF - TRBJ1-1 TRBV19 -
TGTGCCAGTAGCCCGTGGGGGGAAACCGGGGAGCTGTTTTTT CASSPWGETGELFF - TRBJ2-2 TRBV19 -
TGCGCCAGCAGCCTAGAGGACAGCCTGAACACTGAAGCTTTCTTT CASSLEDSLNTEAFF - TRBJ1-1 TRBV5-1 -
TGTGCCAGCAGCCCCCCCCGTCTTGGGTGGGAGGGCACAGATACGCAGTATTTT CASSPPRLGWEGTDTQYF - TRBJ2-3 TRBV7-9 -
TGTGCCAGCAGGACAGGGGGATTCACTGAAGCTTTCTTT CASRTGGFTEAFF TRBD1 TRBJ1-1 TRBV2 -
TGTGCCAGCAGCCTAGGGACTAGCGGGCCGGGGCGGGGCGAGCAGTTCTTC CASSLGTSGPGRGEQFF TRBD2 TRBJ2-1 TRBV7-2 -
TGTGCCAGCAGTTTTCGGACAGGGGTTTACGAGCAGTACTTC CASSFRTGVYEQYF TRBD1 TRBJ2-7 TRBV27 -
TGTGCCTGGAGAGAAGGACAGGAGATGAACACTGAAGCTTTCTTT CAWREGQEMNTEAFF TRBD1 TRBJ1-1 TRBV30 -
TGTGCCAGCTCAGACCCCACCAGGGAAATCAACTATGGCTACACCTTC CASSDPTREINYGYTF - TRBJ1-2 TRBV18 -
TGTGCCAGCAGCCCGATTGAGCGGGAGGGTCTTTGGGGCACAGATACGCAGTATTTT CASSPIEREGLWGTDTQYF TRBD2 TRBJ2-3 TRBV14 -
TGCAGCGCCGGGCCGGTGGGGGGTGAAAAGCCCTACGAGCAGTACTTC CSAGPVGGEKPYEQYF - TRBJ2-7 TRBV29-1 -
TGCAGCGTTCCCGGGACAGGGTTTGATGAGCAGTTCTTC CSVPGTGFDEQFF TRBD1 TRBJ2-1 TRBV29-1 -
TGTGCCAGCAGCGGCCGGGACAGGGGCCCGATGAACACTGAAGCTTTCTTT CASSGRDRGPMNTEAFF TRBD1 TRBJ1-1 TRBV13 once
TGCGCCAGCAGCTCAACAGGGTACACTGAAGCTTTCTTT CASSSTGYTEAFF - TRBJ1-1 TRBV5-1 -
TGTGCCAGCAGTTTGACTAGCGGGATATCAGATACGCAGTATTTT CASSLTSGISDTQYF TRBD2 TRBJ2-3 TRBV27 -
TGTGCCAGCAGCTTTCGGATTGAAGGGGGTTTGGGCTACACCTTC CASSFRIEGGLGYTF - TRBJ1-2 TRBV13 -
TGTGCCAGCAGAGCGGAATGGATCCCGGATTCACCCCTCCACTTT CASRAEWIPDSPLHF - TRBJ1-6 TRBV6-5 -
TGTGCCAGCAGTGAATCACTAGCGGGGCACCAAGAGACCCAGTACTTC CASSESLAGHQETQYF TRBD2 TRBJ2-5 TRBV2 -
TGTGCCAGCAGCATGACTAGCGGGAACATCTACGAGCAGTACTTC CASSMTSGNIYEQYF TRBD2 TRBJ2-7 TRBV7-9 -
TGTGCCAGCAGTGGAATAGACAGCGAGTCTAACTATGGCTACACCTTC CASSGIDSESNYGYTF - TRBJ1-2 TRBV2 -
TGTGCCAGCAGTTACCGGGCGCGGGGTCCCAATGGCTACACCTTC CASSYRARGPNGYTF - TRBJ1-2 TRBV6-5 -
TGCAGCGTTTTTACAGGACAGGGGCTAAAGACCCAGTACTTC CSVFTGQGLKTQYF TRBD1 TRBJ2-5 TRBV29-1 -
TGTGCCAGCAGCCCGGGGATTTCCTACGAGCAGTACTTC CASSPGISYEQYF - TRBJ2-7 TRBV5-4 -
TGTGCCAGCAGCGTAGGAGACAGGGACCACTATGGCTACACCTTC CASSVGDRDHYGYTF TRBD1 TRBJ1-2 TRBV9 -
TGTGCCAGCAGTTTATCAGTAGGCGGCTATGGCTACACCTTC CASSLSVGGYGYTF - TRBJ1-2 TRBV27 -
TGTGCCAGCAGTTTCCGGGGGGCGAACACTGAAGCTTTCTTT CASSFRGANTEAFF - TRBJ1-1 TRBV27 -
TGCGCCAGCAGCTTCATCCCCTCGGGAGAAACTGGAAACACCATATATTTT CASSFIPSGETGNTIYF - TRBJ1-3 TRBV5-1 -
TGTGCCAGCAGCTTGGCCACGAGGGAAGGGCGGGCCGGGGAGCTGTTTTTT CASSLATREGRAGELFF - TRBJ2-2 TRBV5-6 -